The 12 T cell receptor beta chains below all came from one sample that was sequenced in a study of cytomegalovirus exposure and HLA in healthy donors. 60 Vbeta and 13 Jbeta primers were used in PCR. Produced via immunoSEQ multiplex PCR; TCRdb's table is partial and in-frame only. The profile shows fewer than 110,000 clones, approximately 66% of them singletons. The sequencing input was PBMCs. All receptors derive from a woman aged 50 to 60 in good health and CMV-seronegative.

On this clone: Relative to the germline gene, one junction end is altered; a read error may explain this. The CDR3 nucleotides are TGTGCCAGCTCACCACAGAGTGTTGACAGGGGCCAGGACTTC. Translated, it gives CASSPQSVDRGQDF. The chain uses TRBV18 and TRBJ2-5; 8 bases map to TRBD1. Germline loops: CDR1 KGHSH, CDR2 LQKENI. This CDR3 spans 14 amino acids.

The V and J genes are TRBV7-2 and TRBJ1-2, with D perhaps matching TRBD1 (5 bases). CDR3 size: 11 residues. Germline assignment: CDR1 SGHTA and CDR2 FQGNSA. Trimming removed 3 bases at V and 6 bases at J, with 5 bases between. This CDR3 reads CASSFRDGYTF. CDR3 DNA: TGTGCCAGCAGCTTCAGGGATGGCTACACCTTC.

Details on this clone: Other DNA sequences within the sample encode an identical CDR3. CDR3 region: CASSPAALDTEAFF. The CDR3 nucleotides are TGTGCCAGCTCACCAGCGGCGCTCGACACTGAAGCTTTCTTT. This chain links TRBV18 with TRBJ1-1; D not resolved. Germline V gene data show CDR1 as KGHSH and CDR2 as LQKENI. This CDR3 is 14 amino acids long. V was shortened by 2 bases and J by 3 bases, with 10 bases between the two germline ends.

J is TRBJ1-1 and V is TRBV6-5, with D uncertain. From germline, CDR1 is MNHEY and CDR2 SVGAGI. The CDR3 extends over 14 amino acids. Trimming removed 0 bases at V and 0 bases at J, with 5 bases between. The CDR3 region is CASSYSAVNTEAFF. In DNA, the CDR3 is TGTGCCAGCAGTTACTCGGCGGTGAACACTGAAGCTTTCTTT.

The chain employs TRBV7-2 and TRBJ2-5; D is unresolved. The CDR3 runs to 13 residues. The V and J ends lost 5 bases and 3 bases respectively, with 10 bases between them. Per the germline V gene, CDR1 is SGHTA and CDR2 is FQGNSA. The DNA for the CDR3 is TGTGCCAGCAGCCCACCGTCGGAAGAGACCCAGTACTTC. Translation: CASSPPSEETQYF.

V usage is TRBV10-2 and J usage is TRBJ2-5; possible D gene TRBD1, 5 bases. This CDR3 is built from 17 residues. Trimming took 6 bases from V and 0 from J, leaving 20 bases between them. The germline CDR1 and CDR2 sequences are WSHSY and SAAADI. The CDR3 DNA sequence: TGCGCCAGCAGCTCGATTGTTAGGGGCGCGGACCAAGAGACCCAGTACTTC. It codes for CASSSIVRGADQETQYF.

The rearrangement uses TRBV6-5 and TRBJ2-2; D uncertain. The CDR3 totals 14 residues. The germline CDR1 and CDR2 sequences are MNHEY and SVGAGI. V lost 5 bases and J 6 bases, leaving 13 bases between the germline ends. The CDR3 loop reads CASSQSLAAGELFF. The CDR3 DNA is TGTGCCAGCAGTCAGTCTCTGGCTGCCGGGGAGCTGTTTTTT.

This clone was observed once. This chain joins TRBV7-2 and TRBJ2-1; D is perhaps TRBD2 (6 bases). CDR1 and CDR2 (germline): SGHTA, FQGNSA. The V end lost 6 bases, the J end lost 8 bases, and 17 bases lay between the germline ends. The CDR3 loop spans 14 amino acids. CDR3 sequence (DNA): TGTGCCAGCAGTACCCCCCGCCGCGGGGATGAGCAGTTCTTC. It is translated as CASSTPRRGDEQFF.

The chain carries TRBV28 and TRBJ2-3; 9 positions agree with TRBD1. The trim removed 6 bases at V and 4 bases at J, leaving 11 bases unmatched. The CDR3 is 16 amino acids. CDR1 and CDR2 (germline): MDHEN, SYDVKM. CDR3 DNA: TGTGCCAGCAGCACCTCCGGGACAGGGTCCCCAGATACGCAGTATTTT. Residues: CASSTSGTGSPDTQYF. The complete variable domain, with remaining parts taken from reference TRBV28 and TRBJ2-3, reads DVKVTQSSRYLVKRTGEKVFLECVQDMDHENMFWYRQDPGLGLRLIYFSYDVKMKEKGDIPEGYSVSREKKERFSLILESASTNQTSMYLCASSTSGTGSPDTQYFGPGTRLTVL.

The rearrangement uses TRBV10-2 and TRBJ2-1; 8 bases map to TRBD2. Germline lookup yields CDR1 WSHSY and CDR2 SAAADI. The CDR3 is 15 residues long. V dropped 7 bases and J dropped 6; count of bases not matched to a gene: 11. The CDR3 DNA reads TGCGCCAGCATCCCCAGCGGGAGCTTTCTCAATGAGCAGTTCTTC. This translates into CASIPSGSFLNEQFF.

The V gene is TRBV4-1, the J gene TRBJ1-1; D may be TRBD1 (6 bases). The CDR3 totals 15 residues. The germline CDR1 and CDR2 sequences are MGHRA and YSYEKL. Trimming stripped 5 bases from V and 0 bases from J, with 13 bases between. CDR3 in DNA: TGCGCCAGCAGCTTCCGGGGGGCAATGAACACTGAAGCTTTCTTT. This codes for CASSFRGAMNTEAFF.

This rearrangement joins TRBV11-2 to TRBJ2-7; 10 bases agree with TRBD1. CDR1 is SGHAT, CDR2 FQNNGV, per germline. The junction had 5 bases not matched to a gene; V was cut back by 1 base and J by 2 bases. The CDR3 is 16 amino acids. CDR3 region: CASSLGGGQGAYEQYF. The CDR3 region has the DNA TGTGCCAGCAGCTTAGGCGGCGGACAGGGGGCCTACGAGCAGTACTTC.